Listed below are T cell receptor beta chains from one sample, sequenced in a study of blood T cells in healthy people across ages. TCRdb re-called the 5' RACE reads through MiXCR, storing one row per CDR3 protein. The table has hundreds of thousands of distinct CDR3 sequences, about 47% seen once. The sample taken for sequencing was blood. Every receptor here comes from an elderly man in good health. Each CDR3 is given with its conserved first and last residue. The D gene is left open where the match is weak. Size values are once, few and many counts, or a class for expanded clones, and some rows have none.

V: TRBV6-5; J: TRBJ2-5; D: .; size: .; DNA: TGTGCCAGCAGGACAGGGAGGCTCCAAGAGACCCAGTACTTC; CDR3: CASRTGRLQETQYF
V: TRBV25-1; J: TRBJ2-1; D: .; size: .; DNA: TGTGCCAGCAGTTCCCGAGGAGGGGGTGAGCAGTTCTTC; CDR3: CASSSRGGGEQFF
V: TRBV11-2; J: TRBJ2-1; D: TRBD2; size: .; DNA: TGTGCCAGCAGCTCGCTAGCGGGAGGGCCTTGGGAGCAGTTCTTC; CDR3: CASSSLAGGPWEQFF
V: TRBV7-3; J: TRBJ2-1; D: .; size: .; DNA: TGTGCCAGCAGCACTTTCCGCAATGAGCAGTTCTTC; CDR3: CASSTFRNEQFF
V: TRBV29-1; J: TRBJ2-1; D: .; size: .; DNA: TGCAGCGTTGTCGGGAGATACTACAATGAGCAGTTCTTC; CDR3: CSVVGRYYNEQFF
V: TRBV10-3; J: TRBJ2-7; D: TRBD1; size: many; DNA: TGTGCCACCCGGGACAGGGGTGACTATTCGGACGAGCAGTACTTC; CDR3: CATRDRGDYSDEQYF
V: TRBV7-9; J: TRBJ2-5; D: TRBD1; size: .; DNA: TGTGCCAGCAGCAACAGGGGCCAGCAGCAGTACTTC; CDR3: CASSNRGQQQYF
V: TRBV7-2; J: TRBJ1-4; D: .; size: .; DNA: TGTGCCAGCAGCTTTTATGACGGAAAACTGTTTTTT; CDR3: CASSFYDGKLFF
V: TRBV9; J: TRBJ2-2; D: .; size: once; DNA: TGTGCCAGCAGCGTAGCTCTGAACGCACAAAACAAAATTGACACCGGGGAGCTGTTTTTT; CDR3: CASSVALNAQNKIDTGELFF
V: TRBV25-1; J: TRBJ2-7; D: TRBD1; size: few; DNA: TGTGCCAGCGCTGTACAGGGGGGCTTCAACGAGCAGTACTTC; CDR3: CASAVQGGFNEQYF